This T cell receptor beta chain stems from a study of beta chain features in type 1 diabetes. Whole-study findings and limits: Fewer insertions but more deletions were seen at VDJ junctions in type 1 diabetes patients. TCRB CDR3 length was moderately but significantly reduced in all four CD4+ subsets of Type 1 diabetes patients.

All of the isolated RNA was reverse transcribed, so expressed TCRB transcripts were sequenced. The repertoire was sequenced with immunoSEQ multiplex PCR; TCRdb's copy has only in-frame clones and lacks some. The profile shows approximately 84,000 clones, roughly 31% of them singletons. CDR1 is SSHAT, CDR2 FNYEAQ, per germline (reference sequence). This CDR3 is built from 19 residues. This clone showed up just once. Its cognate antigen is unknown. Its ends do not fully match the called genes, so a read error is possible. This TCR was recovered from a woman under 30 in good health. Input material: stem cell memory CD4+ T cells from blood. The chain couples TRBV7-7 to TRBJ2-1; 9 positions match TRBD1. In nucleotides, the CDR3 is TGTGCTAGCAGCTTACTGACTTATTCGGACAGGGGTTTCGGCAATGAGCAGTTCTTC. As protein: CASSLLTYSDRGFGNEQFF.